This is a list of T cell receptor beta chains from one sample in a study of T cells in tumors after PD-1 blockade. Generated by immunoSEQ multiplex PCR, the TCRdb table keeps only in-frame clones and is missing some. The profile shows about 59,000 clones, about 82% of them singletons. The sample consisted of PBMCs, taken before anti-PD-1 treatment. All receptors derive from a human donor with basal cell carcinoma. Each CDR3 is given with its conserved first and last residue. Fields, in order: clone size, D gene, J gene, V gene, CDR3 protein, CDR3 DNA. A D gene is named only where the DNA matches it firmly. Clone size, where shown, is once, few, many, or a class for clones that have expanded.

clone_size: -
d_call: -
j_call: TRBJ1-2
v_call: TRBV30
cdr3_aa: CAWSGTQGTSGYTF
cdr3_nt: TGTGCCTGGAGTGGAACCCAGGGAACTAGCGGCTACACCTTC

clone_size: few
d_call: -
j_call: TRBJ1-3
v_call: TRBV7-9
cdr3_aa: CASSLTPGQRGNTIYF
cdr3_nt: TGTGCCAGCAGCCTCACCCCCGGACAGAGGGGAAACACCATATATTTT

clone_size: -
d_call: -
j_call: TRBJ2-3
v_call: TRBV6-1
cdr3_aa: CASSEEVWSGGGTDTQYF
cdr3_nt: TGTGCCAGCAGTGAAGAGGTGTGGAGTGGCGGGGGCACAGATACGCAGTATTTT

clone_size: -
d_call: TRBD1
j_call: TRBJ2-1
v_call: TRBV5-1
cdr3_aa: CASSSGTGAFYEQFF
cdr3_nt: TGCGCCAGCAGCTCCGGGACAGGGGCGTTCTATGAGCAGTTCTTC

clone_size: -
d_call: -
j_call: TRBJ1-5
v_call: TRBV2
cdr3_aa: CASSAAELSNQPQHF
cdr3_nt: TGTGCCAGCAGTGCCGCAGAGCTTAGCAATCAGCCCCAGCATTTT

clone_size: -
d_call: TRBD1
j_call: TRBJ2-3
v_call: TRBV7-8
cdr3_aa: CASSSGQGDTDTQYF
cdr3_nt: TGTGCCAGCAGCTCGGGACAGGGAGACACAGATACGCAGTATTTT

clone_size: -
d_call: TRBD2
j_call: TRBJ2-7
v_call: TRBV3-1/TRBV3-2
cdr3_aa: CASSPPVTGGEQYF
cdr3_nt: TGTGCCAGCAGCCCCCCGGTTACGGGAGGGGAGCAGTACTTC

clone_size: -
d_call: -
j_call: TRBJ1-4
v_call: TRBV10-3
cdr3_aa: CAISESTRGRSLFF
cdr3_nt: TGTGCCATCAGTGAGTCGACTCGGGGCAGGTCGCTGTTTTTT

clone_size: -
d_call: -
j_call: TRBJ2-3
v_call: TRBV4-1
cdr3_aa: CASSQVTGLTDTQYF
cdr3_nt: TGCGCCAGCAGCCAAGTAACGGGGTTGACAGATACGCAGTATTTT

clone_size: -
d_call: -
j_call: TRBJ2-3
v_call: TRBV6-6
cdr3_aa: CATVGASRVNRNTQYF
cdr3_nt: TGTGCCACCGTGGGGGCTTCCCGGGTTAACAGGAATACGCAGTATTTT

clone_size: -
d_call: TRBD2
j_call: TRBJ2-1
v_call: TRBV7-2
cdr3_aa: CASSTLAGGNEQFF
cdr3_nt: TGTGCCAGCAGCACCCTAGCGGGGGGAAATGAGCAGTTCTTC

clone_size: -
d_call: -
j_call: TRBJ1-5
v_call: TRBV23-1
cdr3_aa: CASSRGFANSPMGPQHF
cdr3_nt: TGCGCCAGCAGTCGTGGGTTTGCTAACAGCCCCATGGGGCCCCAGCATTTT

clone_size: -
d_call: -
j_call: TRBJ2-1
v_call: TRBV5-4
cdr3_aa: CASSLVNTGEQFF
cdr3_nt: TGCGCCAGCAGCTTGGTCAACACAGGGGAGCAGTTCTTC

clone_size: once
d_call: -
j_call: TRBJ2-5
v_call: TRBV6-5
cdr3_aa: CASKNSVVQYF
cdr3_nt: TGTGCCAGCAAAAATTCAGTCGTCCAGTACTTC

clone_size: -
d_call: -
j_call: TRBJ1-2
v_call: TRBV5-1
cdr3_aa: CASSSTVHYGYTF
cdr3_nt: TGCGCCAGCAGCTCTACAGTTCACTATGGCTACACCTTC

clone_size: -
d_call: -
j_call: TRBJ2-7
v_call: TRBV30
cdr3_aa: CAWSKGRSYEQYF
cdr3_nt: TGTGCCTGGAGTAAGGGGAGGTCCTACGAGCAGTACTTC

clone_size: few
d_call: -
j_call: TRBJ2-7
v_call: TRBV5-4
cdr3_aa: CASSHELGEQYF
cdr3_nt: TGTGCCAGCAGTCATGAGCTCGGCGAGCAGTACTTC

clone_size: -
d_call: -
j_call: TRBJ1-6
v_call: TRBV12-3/TRBV12-4
cdr3_aa: CASSFDSTSPLHF
cdr3_nt: TGTGCCAGCAGCTTCGACAGTACTTCACCCCTCCACTTT

clone_size: -
d_call: -
j_call: TRBJ2-7
v_call: TRBV2
cdr3_aa: CASSEGGGRSYEQYF
cdr3_nt: TGTGCCAGCAGTGAAGGCGGGGGCAGGTCCTACGAGCAGTACTTC

clone_size: once
d_call: -
j_call: TRBJ2-1
v_call: TRBV12-3/TRBV12-4
cdr3_aa: CATRGGEYNEQFF
cdr3_nt: TGTGCCACCCGAGGGGGGGAATACAATGAGCAGTTCTTC

clone_size: few
d_call: TRBD1
j_call: TRBJ2-1
v_call: TRBV4-1
cdr3_aa: CASSTGTGVGDEQFF
cdr3_nt: TGCGCCAGCAGCACCGGGACAGGGGTTGGCGATGAGCAGTTCTTC

clone_size: -
d_call: -
j_call: TRBJ2-7
v_call: TRBV12-3/TRBV12-4
cdr3_aa: CASSQNYEQYF
cdr3_nt: TGTGCCAGCAGCCAAAACTACGAGCAGTACTTC

clone_size: -
d_call: -
j_call: TRBJ1-4
v_call: TRBV19
cdr3_aa: CASSYTAVNEKLFF
cdr3_nt: TGTGCCAGTAGCTACACCGCGGTGAATGAAAAACTGTTTTTT

clone_size: -
d_call: -
j_call: TRBJ1-5
v_call: TRBV2
cdr3_aa: CASSELGRYSNQPQHF
cdr3_nt: TGTGCCAGCAGTGAGTTGGGCAGGTATAGCAATCAGCCCCAGCATTTT

clone_size: -
d_call: -
j_call: TRBJ2-7
v_call: TRBV6-5
cdr3_aa: CASSYDRTYEQYF
cdr3_nt: TGTGCCAGCAGTTATGACCGAACCTACGAGCAGTACTTC

clone_size: -
d_call: -
j_call: TRBJ1-4
v_call: TRBV6-5
cdr3_aa: CASRATNEKLFF
cdr3_nt: TGTGCCAGCAGGGCTACTAATGAAAAACTGTTTTTT

clone_size: -
d_call: TRBD1
j_call: TRBJ1-2
v_call: TRBV19
cdr3_aa: CASSIKGKGALEGYTF
cdr3_nt: TGTGCCAGTAGTATAAAGGGAAAGGGGGCTCTTGAAGGCTACACCTTC

clone_size: -
d_call: -
j_call: TRBJ1-1
v_call: TRBV29-1
cdr3_aa: CSAAAFMNTEAFF
cdr3_nt: TGCAGCGCCGCCGCGTTCATGAACACTGAAGCTTTCTTT

clone_size: -
d_call: -
j_call: TRBJ1-2
v_call: TRBV23-1
cdr3_aa: CASSQSEQELGGYTF
cdr3_nt: TGCGCCAGCAGTCAATCGGAACAAGAACTCGGGGGCTACACCTTC

clone_size: -
d_call: -
j_call: TRBJ1-6
v_call: TRBV5-1
cdr3_aa: CASSEGRSSYNSPLHF
cdr3_nt: TGCGCCAGCAGCGAAGGACGGAGCTCCTATAATTCACCCCTCCACTTT

clone_size: -
d_call: TRBD1
j_call: TRBJ2-7
v_call: TRBV19
cdr3_aa: CASRRADRASYEQYF
cdr3_nt: TGTGCCAGTAGACGAGCGGACAGGGCTTCCTACGAGCAGTACTTC

clone_size: -
d_call: -
j_call: TRBJ2-3
v_call: TRBV6-6
cdr3_aa: CASSYSSRDFADTQYF
cdr3_nt: TGTGCCAGCAGTTACTCTTCCAGGGATTTCGCAGATACGCAGTATTTT

clone_size: once
d_call: -
j_call: TRBJ1-2
v_call: TRBV9
cdr3_aa: CASSAQGANYGYTF
cdr3_nt: TGTGCCAGCAGCGCACAGGGAGCGAACTATGGCTACACCTTC

clone_size: -
d_call: TRBD2
j_call: TRBJ2-1
v_call: TRBV5-1
cdr3_aa: CASSLGLASGGPYNEQFF
cdr3_nt: TGCGCCAGCAGCTTGGGACTGGCTAGCGGGGGACCTTACAATGAGCAGTTCTTC

clone_size: -
d_call: TRBD2
j_call: TRBJ2-2
v_call: TRBV9
cdr3_aa: CASSVLAGGNTGELFF
cdr3_nt: TGTGCCAGCAGCGTACTAGCGGGAGGGAACACCGGGGAGCTGTTTTTT

clone_size: once
d_call: -
j_call: TRBJ1-2
v_call: TRBV18
cdr3_aa: CASSPLSANYGYTF
cdr3_nt: TGTGCCAGCTCACCATTGTCAGCTAACTATGGCTACACCTTC

clone_size: -
d_call: TRBD1
j_call: TRBJ2-7
v_call: TRBV18
cdr3_aa: CASSTGTGVLDEQYF
cdr3_nt: TGTGCCAGCTCAACCGGGACAGGGGTGTTGGACGAGCAGTACTTC

clone_size: -
d_call: -
j_call: TRBJ1-2
v_call: TRBV30
cdr3_aa: CAWSVLPFGYTF
cdr3_nt: TGTGCCTGGAGTGTACTTCCCTTTGGCTACACCTTC

clone_size: -
d_call: TRBD1
j_call: TRBJ1-1
v_call: TRBV11-3
cdr3_aa: CASSLVGQGEAFF
cdr3_nt: TGTGCCAGCAGCTTAGTAGGACAGGGGGAAGCTTTCTTT

clone_size: -
d_call: TRBD1
j_call: TRBJ2-7
v_call: TRBV19
cdr3_aa: CASSVGQGAYEQYF
cdr3_nt: TGTGCCAGTAGCGTGGGACAGGGGGCCTACGAGCAGTACTTC

clone_size: -
d_call: -
j_call: TRBJ1-1
v_call: TRBV7-9
cdr3_aa: CASRNYPTGPNTEAFF
cdr3_nt: TGTGCCAGCAGAAACTACCCCACAGGGCCAAACACTGAAGCTTTCTTT

clone_size: -
d_call: -
j_call: TRBJ2-5
v_call: TRBV5-1
cdr3_aa: CASSGGGPVETQYF
cdr3_nt: TGCGCCAGCAGCGGGGGGGGGCCGGTAGAGACCCAGTACTTC

clone_size: few
d_call: TRBD2
j_call: TRBJ2-7
v_call: TRBV7-9
cdr3_aa: CASSFSGGASYEQYF
cdr3_nt: TGTGCCAGCAGTTTTAGCGGGGGGGCTTCCTACGAGCAGTACTTC

clone_size: once
d_call: -
j_call: TRBJ1-6
v_call: TRBV6-1
cdr3_aa: CASSEGWSPLHF
cdr3_nt: TGTGCCAGCAGTGAGGGCTGGTCACCCCTCCACTTT

clone_size: few
d_call: TRBD1
j_call: TRBJ2-6
v_call: TRBV5-5
cdr3_aa: CASSLVYRDRVLSGANVLTF
cdr3_nt: TGTGCCAGCAGCTTGGTTTACCGGGACAGGGTACTCTCTGGGGCCAACGTCCTGACTTTC

clone_size: -
d_call: -
j_call: TRBJ1-1
v_call: TRBV5-8
cdr3_aa: CASSSRVGKYTEAFF
cdr3_nt: TGTGCCAGCAGCTCCCGAGTTGGGAAGTACACTGAAGCTTTCTTT

clone_size: -
d_call: -
j_call: TRBJ2-3
v_call: TRBV5-1
cdr3_aa: CASSLRGVRTDTQYF
cdr3_nt: TGCGCCAGCAGCTTGAGAGGAGTGAGGACAGATACGCAGTATTTT

clone_size: -
d_call: TRBD2
j_call: TRBJ2-3
v_call: TRBV5-1
cdr3_aa: CASSSGRLAGDTDTQYF
cdr3_nt: TGCGCCAGCAGCTCCGGGAGACTAGCGGGGGACACAGATACGCAGTATTTT

clone_size: -
d_call: -
j_call: TRBJ2-7
v_call: TRBV19
cdr3_aa: CASADSSSYEQYF
cdr3_nt: TGTGCCAGTGCCGACTCGAGCTCCTACGAGCAGTACTTC

clone_size: -
d_call: -
j_call: TRBJ2-7
v_call: TRBV2
cdr3_aa: CATTLSDSYEQYF
cdr3_nt: TGTGCCACCACGCTGTCCGACAGCTACGAGCAGTACTTC

clone_size: once
d_call: -
j_call: TRBJ1-1
v_call: TRBV14
cdr3_aa: CASSSLRTRAEAFF
cdr3_nt: TGTGCCAGCAGCTCACTCAGAACTAGGGCTGAAGCTTTCTTT

clone_size: -
d_call: -
j_call: TRBJ2-7
v_call: TRBV3-1/TRBV3-2
cdr3_aa: CASSQAELSYEQYF
cdr3_nt: TGTGCCAGCAGCCAAGCGGAACTGTCCTACGAGCAGTACTTC

clone_size: -
d_call: TRBD1
j_call: TRBJ1-5
v_call: TRBV7-8
cdr3_aa: CASSLRDRDRNQPQHF
cdr3_nt: TGTGCCAGCAGCCTACGGGACAGGGACCGCAATCAGCCCCAGCATTTT